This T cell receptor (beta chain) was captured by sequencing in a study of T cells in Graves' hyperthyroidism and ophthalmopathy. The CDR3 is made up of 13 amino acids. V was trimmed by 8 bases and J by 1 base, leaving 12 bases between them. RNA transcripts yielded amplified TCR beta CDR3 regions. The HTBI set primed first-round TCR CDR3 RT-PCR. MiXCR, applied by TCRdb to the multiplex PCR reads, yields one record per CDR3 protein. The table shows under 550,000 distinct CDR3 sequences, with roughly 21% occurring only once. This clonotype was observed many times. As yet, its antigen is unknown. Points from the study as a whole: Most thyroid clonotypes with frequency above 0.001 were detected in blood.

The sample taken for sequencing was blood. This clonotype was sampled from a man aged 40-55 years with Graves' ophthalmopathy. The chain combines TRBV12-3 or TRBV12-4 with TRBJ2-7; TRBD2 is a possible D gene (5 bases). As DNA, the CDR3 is TGTGCCAGCGCTCGGAGGAAGTCCTACGAGCAGTACTTC. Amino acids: CASARRKSYEQYF.